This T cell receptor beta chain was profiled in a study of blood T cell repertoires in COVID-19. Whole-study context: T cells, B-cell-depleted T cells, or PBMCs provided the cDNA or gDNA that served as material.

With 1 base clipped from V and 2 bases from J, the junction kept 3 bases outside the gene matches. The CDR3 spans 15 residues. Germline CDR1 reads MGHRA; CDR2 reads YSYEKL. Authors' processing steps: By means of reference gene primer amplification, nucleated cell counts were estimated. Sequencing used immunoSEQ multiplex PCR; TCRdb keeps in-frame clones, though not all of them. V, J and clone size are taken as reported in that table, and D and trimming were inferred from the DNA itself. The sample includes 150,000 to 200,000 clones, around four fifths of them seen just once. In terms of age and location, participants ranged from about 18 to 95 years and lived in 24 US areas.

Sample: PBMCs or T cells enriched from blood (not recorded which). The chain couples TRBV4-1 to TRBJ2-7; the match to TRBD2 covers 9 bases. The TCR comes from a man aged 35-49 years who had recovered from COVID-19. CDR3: CASSQVASGTYEQYF. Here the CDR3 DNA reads TGCGCCAGCAGCCAAGTGGCTAGCGGGACCTACGAGCAGTACTTC.